The present entry profiles one T cell receptor beta chain with its context. It lacks a known antigen. The sample holds no much larger clone one base away, and base qualities are not on file. These data originate in a study of identical twins (dated by TCRdb to 2016 to 2017). In terms of the full investigation: The study deep-sequenced TCR alpha and beta repertoires from monozygotic twins, unrelated adults of various ages and cord blood to test whether fetal clonotypes persist. Replicate twin experiments were performed at different times using different library preparation protocols to rule out contamination.

The protocol used for the library was 5' RACE. TCRdb records Illumina HiSeq 2000 as the sequencer. A universal primer binding site was added through template switching, and the final cDNA carried a unique molecular identifier so that TCR cDNA molecules could be counted accurately. Specific primers in the conserved constant-segment region were used to synthesize first-strand cDNA for the TCR alpha and beta chains. To control for contamination, every cDNA library carried two barcodes: a SMART-Mk sample barcode plus Illumina barcodes. TruSeq adapter sequences, together with Illumina sample barcodes, were added in two successive PCR steps. The TCR alpha and beta cDNA libraries were sequenced on the Illumina HiSeq platform using custom primers. The paper's data handling went like this. MiGEC processed the raw reads to extract unique molecular identifiers, while MiXCR was used to determine the CDR3 positions. Recombination models were inferred per individual with the repgenHMM and IGoR tools using an EM algorithm. Shared clonotype analysis was performed with the tcR package in R, normalizing sharing by the product of cloneset sizes. To study raw recombination free of thymic and clonal selection effects, out-of-frame nonproductive sequences were analyzed. TCRdb applied fastp at Q25 and MiXCR to the public reads, then kept only in-frame beta chains. For every CDR3 protein sequence, its rows merge into one entry that carries the most common genes and DNA. These V and J calls derive from TCRdb rather than the authors' analysis. This sample holds over 550,000 distinct CDR3 sequences; around 7.5% were observed only once. Jointly, the top ten make up 1.6% of the sample.

Every donor was a healthy Caucasian. The twin cohort comprised three pairs of female monozygotic twins, all aged roughly 18 to 29 years. Peripheral blood mononuclear cells were used as the source from which RNA for TCR libraries was isolated. The CDR3 contains 16 residues, cysteine and phenylalanine counted. Solely the CDR3 DNA is kept, with 48 bases framed from the first base. A distance of 20 bases separates the germline ends of V and J, which lose 4 bases and 4 bases respectively. From a lookup of the germline V gene (reference sequence), CDR1 and CDR2 are DFQATT and SNEGSKA. General study outcomes and caveats: Excess twin sharing in beta out-of-frame sequences was weaker because fewer shared sequences lowered the signal-to-noise ratio. Compared with coincidental sharing between unrelated individuals, out-of-frame TCR alpha sequences shared between twins had an excess of sequences with low generation probability. Fewer insertions were carried by abundant cord blood beta clonotypes; a weaker similar trend was observed in young adult naive repertoires, while no such trend was observed in memory repertoires. In monozygotic twins, out-of-frame TCR alpha sharing was systematically underestimated by recombination models, although the models agreed with sharing between unrelated individuals. Because the same donors could not be followed over many years, the conclusions depended on cross-sectional statistical analysis. Zero-insertion analyses could be partly confounded by invariant T cells such as MAIT and iNKT, though diverse VJ usage argued against such confounding for most clonotypes.

These sequences were also reported in another study, on yellow fever vaccine responses in identical twins. The second study's paper adds: The authors reported that the T cell response to vaccination in identical twins appeared partly convergent and partly personalized. In identical twins, the study followed T cell clones that responded to the vaccine with precision.

The chain employs TRBV20-1 and TRBJ2-1; a confident D gene designation cannot be given. The clonotype comes from a young woman in good health. Sequencing was done on a sample of PBMCs. The CDR3: CSAMSPTGSLYNEQFF. The nucleotide sequence reads as follows: TGCAGTGCTATGTCCCCGACTGGAAGTTTATACAATGAGCAGTTCTTC.